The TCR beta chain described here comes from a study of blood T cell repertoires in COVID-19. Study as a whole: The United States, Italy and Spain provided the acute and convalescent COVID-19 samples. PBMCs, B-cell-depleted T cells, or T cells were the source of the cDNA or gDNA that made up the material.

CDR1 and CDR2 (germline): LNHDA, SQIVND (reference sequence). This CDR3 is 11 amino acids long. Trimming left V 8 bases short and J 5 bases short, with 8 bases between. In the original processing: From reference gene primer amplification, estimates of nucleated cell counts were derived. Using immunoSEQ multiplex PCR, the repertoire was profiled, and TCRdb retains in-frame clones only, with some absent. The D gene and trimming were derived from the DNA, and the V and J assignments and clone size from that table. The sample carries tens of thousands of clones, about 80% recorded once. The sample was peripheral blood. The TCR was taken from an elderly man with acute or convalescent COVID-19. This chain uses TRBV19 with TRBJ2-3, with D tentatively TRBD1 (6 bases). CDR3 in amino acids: CASRQVDTQYF. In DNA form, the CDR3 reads TGTGCCAGTCGACAGGTAGATACGCAGTATTTT.